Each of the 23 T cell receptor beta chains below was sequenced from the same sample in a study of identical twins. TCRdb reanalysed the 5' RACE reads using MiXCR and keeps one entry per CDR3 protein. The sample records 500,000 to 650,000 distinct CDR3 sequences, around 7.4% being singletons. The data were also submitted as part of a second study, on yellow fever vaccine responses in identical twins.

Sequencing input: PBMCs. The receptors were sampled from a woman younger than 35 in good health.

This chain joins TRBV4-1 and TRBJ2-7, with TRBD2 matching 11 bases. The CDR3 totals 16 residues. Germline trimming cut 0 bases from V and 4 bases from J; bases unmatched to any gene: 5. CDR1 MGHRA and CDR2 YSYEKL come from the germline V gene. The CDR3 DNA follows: TGCGCCAGCAGCCAAGAAATGACTAGCGGGACTTACGAGCAGTACTTC. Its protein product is CASSQEMTSGTYEQYF.

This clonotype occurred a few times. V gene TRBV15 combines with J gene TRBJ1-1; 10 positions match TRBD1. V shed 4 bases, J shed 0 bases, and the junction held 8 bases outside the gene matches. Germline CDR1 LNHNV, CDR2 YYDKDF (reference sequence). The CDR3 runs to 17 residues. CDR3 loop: CATSTPGTGAVNTEAFF. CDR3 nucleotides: TGTGCCACCAGCACCCCCGGGACAGGGGCAGTGAACACTGAAGCTTTCTTT.

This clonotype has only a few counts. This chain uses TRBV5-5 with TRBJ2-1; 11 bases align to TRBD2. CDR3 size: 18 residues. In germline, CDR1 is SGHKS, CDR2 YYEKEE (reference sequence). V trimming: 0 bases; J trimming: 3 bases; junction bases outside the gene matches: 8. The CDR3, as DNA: TGTGCCAGCAGCTTGGGGCCTTTAGCGGGAGGGGTCTACAATGAGCAGTTCTTC. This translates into CASSLGPLAGGVYNEQFF.

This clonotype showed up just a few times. CDR3 in amino acids: CASIGRLRGNNEQFF. The CDR3 DNA is TGTGCCAGCATAGGACGCCTCAGGGGAAACAATGAGCAGTTCTTC. The gene calls are TRBV6-1 and TRBJ2-1; D is perhaps TRBD1 (6 bases). CDR1 MNHNS and CDR2 SASEGT come from the germline V gene. The CDR3 extends over 15 amino acids. V was trimmed by 7 bases and J by 5 bases, leaving 18 bases between them.

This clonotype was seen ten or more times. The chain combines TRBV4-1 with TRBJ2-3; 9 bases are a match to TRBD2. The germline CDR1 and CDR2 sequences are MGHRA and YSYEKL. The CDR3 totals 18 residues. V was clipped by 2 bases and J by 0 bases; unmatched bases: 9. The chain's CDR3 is CASSQPTRLADSTDTQYF. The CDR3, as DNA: TGCGCCAGCAGCCAACCCACTCGACTAGCGGATAGCACAGATACGCAGTATTTT.

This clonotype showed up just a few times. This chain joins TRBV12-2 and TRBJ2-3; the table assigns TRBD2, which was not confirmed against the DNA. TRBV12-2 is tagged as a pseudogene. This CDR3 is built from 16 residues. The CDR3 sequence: CASRLEGGRVGDTQYF. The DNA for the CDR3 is TGTGCAAGTCGCTTAGAGGGCGGGAGGGTTGGAGATACGCAGTATTTT.

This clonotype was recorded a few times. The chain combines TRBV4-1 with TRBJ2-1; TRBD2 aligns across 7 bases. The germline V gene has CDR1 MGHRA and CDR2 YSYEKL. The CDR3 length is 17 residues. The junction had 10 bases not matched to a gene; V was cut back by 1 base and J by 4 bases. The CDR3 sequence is CASSQARAGESYNEQFF. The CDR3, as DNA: TGCGCCAGCAGCCAAGCTAGGGCGGGAGAGTCTTACAATGAGCAGTTCTTC.

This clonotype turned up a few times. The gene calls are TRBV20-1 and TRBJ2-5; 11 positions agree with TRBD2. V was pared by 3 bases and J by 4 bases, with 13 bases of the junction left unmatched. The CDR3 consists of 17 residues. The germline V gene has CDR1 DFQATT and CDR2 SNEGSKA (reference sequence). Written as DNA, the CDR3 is TGCAGTGCTAGTCTTCCAGGGGGGCTAGCGGGAGGAGAGACCCAGTACTTC. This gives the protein CSASLPGGLAGGETQYF.

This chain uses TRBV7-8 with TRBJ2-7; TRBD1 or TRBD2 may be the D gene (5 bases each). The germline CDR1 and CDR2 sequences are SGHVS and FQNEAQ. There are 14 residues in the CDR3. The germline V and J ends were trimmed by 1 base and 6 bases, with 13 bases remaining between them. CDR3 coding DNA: TGTGCCAGCAGCTTAGGGGGTCCTGGGGGCGAGCAGTACTTC. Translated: CASSLGGPGGEQYF.

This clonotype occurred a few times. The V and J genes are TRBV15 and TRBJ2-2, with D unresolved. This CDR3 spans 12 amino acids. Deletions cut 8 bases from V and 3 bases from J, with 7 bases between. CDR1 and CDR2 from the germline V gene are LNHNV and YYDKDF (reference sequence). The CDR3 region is CATQAYTGELFF. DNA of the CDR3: TGTGCCACCCAGGCCTACACCGGGGAGCTGTTTTTT.

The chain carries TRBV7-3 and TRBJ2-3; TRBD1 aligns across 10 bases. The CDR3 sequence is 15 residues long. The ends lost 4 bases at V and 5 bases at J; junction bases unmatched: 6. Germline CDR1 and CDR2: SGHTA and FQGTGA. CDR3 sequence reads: CASSYATGGLDTQYF. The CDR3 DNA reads TGTGCCAGCAGCTATGCGACAGGGGGCCTAGATACGCAGTATTTT.

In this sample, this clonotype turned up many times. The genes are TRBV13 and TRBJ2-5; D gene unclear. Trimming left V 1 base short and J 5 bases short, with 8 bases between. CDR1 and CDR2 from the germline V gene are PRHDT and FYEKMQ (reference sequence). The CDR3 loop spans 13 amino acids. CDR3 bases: TGTGCCAGCAGCTTAGCGAACGGGGAGACCCAGTACTTC. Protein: CASSLANGETQYF.

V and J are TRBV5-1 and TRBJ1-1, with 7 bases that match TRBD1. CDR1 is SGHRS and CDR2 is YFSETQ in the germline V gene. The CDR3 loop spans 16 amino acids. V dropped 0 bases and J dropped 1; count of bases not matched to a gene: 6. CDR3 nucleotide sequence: TGCGCCAGCAGCTTGGAAAGGGGGCAGGGGAACACTGAAGCTTTCTTT. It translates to CASSLERGQGNTEAFF.

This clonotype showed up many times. The CDR3 DNA follows: TGTGCCAGCAGAGCGGCGAGCGGGAGATACAATGAGCAGTTCTTC. Translation: CASRAASGRYNEQFF. This rearrangement joins TRBV7-9 to TRBJ2-1; 8 bases are a match to TRBD2. The CDR3 is 15 amino acids. Per the germline V gene, CDR1 is SEHNR and CDR2 is FQNEAQ (reference sequence). Trimming at V came to 6 bases and at J to 4 bases, leaving 8 bases not matched to a gene.

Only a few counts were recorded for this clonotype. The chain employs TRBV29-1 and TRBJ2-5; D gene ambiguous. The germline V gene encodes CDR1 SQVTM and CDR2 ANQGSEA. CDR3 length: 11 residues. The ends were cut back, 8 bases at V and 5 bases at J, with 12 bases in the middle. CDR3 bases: TGCAGCTCCGGCCCAGAGGAGACCCAGTACTTC. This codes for CSSGPEETQYF.

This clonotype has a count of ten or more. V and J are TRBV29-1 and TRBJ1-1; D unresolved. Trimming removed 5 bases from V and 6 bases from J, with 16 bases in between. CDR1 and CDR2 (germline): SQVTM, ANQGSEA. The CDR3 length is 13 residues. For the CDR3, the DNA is TGCAGCGTTACGGACGGTTCTTTCCCTGAAGCTTTCTTT. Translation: CSVTDGSFPEAFF.

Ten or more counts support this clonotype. CDR3 DNA: TGCAGCGTTGAAGATTGGGCAGAAGAGACCCAGTACTTC. Translation: CSVEDWAEETQYF. The V call is TRBV29-1, the J call TRBJ2-5; no clear D gene. Looked up from germline, CDR1 is SQVTM and CDR2 is ANQGSEA. This CDR3 spans 13 amino acids. V lost 0 bases and J lost 3, with 8 bases in between.

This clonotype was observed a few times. This chain's CDR3 is CSAQRGEGFPSYEQYF. The CDR3 DNA sequence: TGCAGTGCACAACGGGGGGAGGGATTCCCTTCCTACGAGCAGTACTTC. The chain is built from TRBV20-1 and TRBJ2-7; TRBD2 aligns across 7 bases. Germline CDR1 reads DFQATT; CDR2 reads SNEGSKA (reference sequence). The V gene end was trimmed by 6 bases and the J gene end by 1 base; junction bases not matched to a gene: 15. CDR3 length: 16 residues.

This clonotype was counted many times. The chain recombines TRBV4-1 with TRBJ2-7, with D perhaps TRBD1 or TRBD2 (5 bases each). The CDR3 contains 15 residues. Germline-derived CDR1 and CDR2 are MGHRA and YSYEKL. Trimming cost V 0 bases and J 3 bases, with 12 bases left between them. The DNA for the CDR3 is TGCGCCAGCAGCCAAGATGGGGACGGGTTCTACGAGCAGTACGTC. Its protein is CASSQDGDGFYEQYV.

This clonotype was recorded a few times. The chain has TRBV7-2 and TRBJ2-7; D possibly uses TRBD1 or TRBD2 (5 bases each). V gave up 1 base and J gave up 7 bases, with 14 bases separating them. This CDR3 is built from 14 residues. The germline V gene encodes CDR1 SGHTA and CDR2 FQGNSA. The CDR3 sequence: CASSLGSIEGEQYF. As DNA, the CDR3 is TGTGCCAGCAGCTTAGGGTCCATCGAGGGGGAGCAGTACTTC.

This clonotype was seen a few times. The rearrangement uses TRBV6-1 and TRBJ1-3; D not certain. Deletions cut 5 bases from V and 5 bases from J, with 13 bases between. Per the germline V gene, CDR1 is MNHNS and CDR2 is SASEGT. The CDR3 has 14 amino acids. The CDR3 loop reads CASSRRQGRNTIYF. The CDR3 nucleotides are TGTGCCAGCAGTAGACGCCAAGGCCGAAACACCATATATTTT.

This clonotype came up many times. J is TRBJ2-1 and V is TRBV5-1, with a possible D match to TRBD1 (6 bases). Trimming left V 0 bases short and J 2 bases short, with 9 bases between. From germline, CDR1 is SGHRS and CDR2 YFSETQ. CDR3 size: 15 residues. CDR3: CASSLARDTYNEQFF. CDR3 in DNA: TGCGCCAGCAGCTTGGCTAGGGACACCTACAATGAGCAGTTCTTC.

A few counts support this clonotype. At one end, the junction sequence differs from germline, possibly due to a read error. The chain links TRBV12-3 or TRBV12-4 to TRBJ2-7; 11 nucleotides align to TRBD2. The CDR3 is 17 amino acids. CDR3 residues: CASSLRPLAGAHYELYF. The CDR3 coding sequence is TGTGCCAGCAGTTTGCGCCCACTAGCGGGGGCTCATTACGAGCTGTACTTC.